These 31 T cell receptor beta chains were sequenced from one sample in a study of T cell responses to AZD1222 COVID-19 vaccine. Measured with immunoSEQ multiplex PCR; TCRdb has only the in-frame clones, and not every one. In the table there are about 120,000 clones, about nine tenths of which are singletons. Here the sequenced sample was peripheral blood, taken on day 0 of AZD1222 vaccination. The receptors stem from an adult in good health.

The gene calls are TRBV7-8 and TRBJ1-1, with D perhaps TRBD1 (5 bases). Per germline, CDR1 SGHVS and CDR2 FQNEAQ. There are 14 residues in the CDR3. Trimming left V 1 base short and J 0 bases short, with 6 bases between. Here the CDR3 DNA reads TGTGCCAGCAGCTTAGGGGGGGTGAACACTGAAGCTTTCTTT. It encodes CASSLGGVNTEAFF.

This chain joins TRBV27 and TRBJ1-2; 8 bases are a match to TRBD1. Unmatched junction bases numbered 14, after V lost 5 bases and J lost 0 bases. Germline V lookup: CDR1 MNHEY, CDR2 SMNVEV (reference sequence). This CDR3 comprises 18 residues. DNA for the CDR3: TGTGCCAGCAGTCCCCTGGACAGGGACCTTCTAGCTAACTATGGCTACACCTTC. Its protein product is CASSPLDRDLLANYGYTF.

The CDR3 DNA sequence: TGTGCCAGCAGCTTAGTTAGCGGGGGGCTCACAGATACGCAGTATTTT. Translation gives CASSLVSGGLTDTQYF. The chain employs TRBV7-2 and TRBJ2-3; 10 bases line up with TRBD2. The trim removed 1 base at V and 2 bases at J, leaving 3 bases unmatched. The CDR3 is 16 residues long. CDR1 and CDR2 from the germline V gene are SGHTA and FQGNSA.

The V gene is TRBV18, the J gene TRBJ2-7, with D possibly TRBD1 on 6 matching bases. Germline loops: CDR1 KGHSH, CDR2 LQKENI. The CDR3 length is 13 residues. Trimming cost V 1 base and J 6 bases, with 10 bases left between them. The CDR3 bases are TGTGCCAGCTCACCACAACAGGGAGTCGAGCAGTACTTC. It encodes CASSPQQGVEQYF.

This clone appeared once. The chain uses TRBV5-5 and TRBJ2-1; 8 bases align to TRBD1. The CDR3 has 15 residues. Germline values: CDR1 SGHKS, CDR2 YYEKEE (reference sequence). With 2 bases clipped from V and 1 base from J, the junction kept 2 bases outside the gene matches. CDR3 sequence: CASSLGQGSYNEQFF. The DNA for the CDR3 is TGTGCCAGCAGCTTAGGACAGGGTTCCTACAATGAGCAGTTCTTC.

The V and J genes are TRBV18 and TRBJ1-2; a possible D gene is TRBD1 (6 bases). The germline V and J ends were trimmed by 5 bases and 7 bases, with 23 bases remaining between them. The CDR3 covers 16 residues. Per germline, CDR1 KGHSH and CDR2 LQKENI. CDR3 loop: CASSVDVGAAEGGYTF. In DNA, the CDR3 is TGTGCCAGCTCAGTTGATGTGGGGGCCGCGGAAGGTGGCTACACCTTC.

V and J are TRBV25-1 and TRBJ1-1; D is unresolved. Between the trimmed V and J ends, which lost 7 bases and 5 bases, there was a span of 14 bases. The CDR3 runs 13 residues. Germline CDR1 MGHDK, CDR2 SYGVNS. Written as DNA, the CDR3 is TGTGCCAGCATTACAAAGGGTTATACTGAAGCTTTCTTT. Its translation: CASITKGYTEAFF. The full variable domain, with the rest looked up from reference TRBV25-1 and TRBJ1-1, is EADIYQTPRYLVIGTGKKITLECSQTMGHDKMYWYQQDPGMELHLIHYSYGVNSTEKGDLSSESTVSRIRTEHFPLTLESARPSHTSQYLCASITKGYTEAFFGQGTRLTVV.

This clone is a singleton in its sample. The chain combines TRBV9 with TRBJ1-6; 9 bases fit TRBD1. Germline V CDR1 and CDR2: SGDLS, YYNGEE. CDR3 length: 15 residues. The J segment lost 10 bases and the V segment lost 1 base, leaving 6 bases of the junction unmatched. CDR3 sequence reads: CASSVSGQGRSPLHF. CDR3 in DNA: TGTGCCAGCAGCGTATCGGGACAGGGACGGTCACCCCTCCACTTT. Supplemented by reference TRBV9 and TRBJ1-6, the full variable domain reads DSGVTQTPKHLITATGQRVTLRCSPRSGDLSVYWYQQSLDQGLQFLIQYYNGEERAKGNILERFSAQQFPDLHSELNLSSLELGDSALYFCASSVSGQGRSPLHFGNGTRLTVT.

The chain has TRBV6-5 and TRBJ1-1; TRBD1 matches 8 bases. Germline V lookup: CDR1 MNHEY, CDR2 SVGAGI. The CDR3 extends over 15 amino acids. V lost 5 bases, J lost 0 bases, and 5 bases stayed unmatched. The CDR3 coding sequence is TGTGCCAGCAGTCCTCGACAGGGGATGAACACTGAAGCTTTCTTT. Translation gives CASSPRQGMNTEAFF.

This chain joins TRBV6-2 or TRBV6-3 and TRBJ2-5; the match to TRBD1 covers 7 bases. Germline V gene sequence: CDR1 MNHEY, CDR2 SVGEGT. Losses at the gene ends were 2 bases for V and 1 base for J; bases not matched to a gene: 4. The CDR3 runs to 15 residues. The CDR3 region is CASSYGGQFQETQYF. The CDR3 DNA follows: TGTGCCAGCAGTTACGGGGGACAGTTCCAAGAGACCCAGTACTTC.

The V gene is TRBV12-3 or TRBV12-4, the J gene TRBJ1-6, with D maybe TRBD1 (5 bases). The CDR3 covers 13 residues. The V gene lost 3 bases and the J gene lost 9 bases, with 9 bases spanning the gap. The CDR3 is CASSFLGASPLHF. The CDR3 DNA reads as TGTGCCAGCAGTTTTCTTGGGGCTTCACCCCTCCACTTT.

The genes are TRBV19 and TRBJ2-7; D possibly uses TRBD1 or TRBD2 (5 bases each). Trimming shortened V by 6 bases and J by 4 bases, and 19 bases separated the two germline ends. The germline gives CDR1 LNHDA, CDR2 SQIVND (reference sequence). The CDR3 contains 15 residues. The CDR3 loop is CASSTGTASRYEQYF. The CDR3 DNA reads as TGTGCCAGTAGCACCGGGACGGCTTCTAGGTACGAGCAGTACTTC.

The rearrangement uses TRBV27 and TRBJ2-7; 7 nucleotides agree with TRBD2. CDR3 length: 13 residues. Trimming at V came to 7 bases and at J to 3 bases, leaving 6 bases not matched to a gene. Looked up from germline, CDR1 is MNHEY and CDR2 is SMNVEV (reference sequence). The CDR3 nucleotides read TGTGCCAGCATGTTGCGGGGGAGCTACGAGCAGTACTTC. Residues: CASMLRGSYEQYF.

This clone came up once. CDR3 residues: CASSLGAGELFF. In nucleotides, the CDR3 is TGTGCCAGCAGCTTGGGGGCAGGGGAGCTGTTTTTT. The chain carries TRBV5-4 and TRBJ2-2; the D is unclear. The germline V gene has CDR1 SGHNT and CDR2 YYREEE (reference sequence). There are 12 residues in the CDR3. Trimming removed 0 bases from V and 8 bases from J, with 5 bases in between.

This chain joins TRBV4-1 and TRBJ1-1; D unresolved. V lost 1 base and J lost 2, with 8 bases in between. The CDR3 covers 14 residues. CDR1 is MGHRA and CDR2 is YSYEKL in the germline V gene. The CDR3 spells CASSQGWANTEAFF. Here the CDR3 DNA reads TGCGCCAGCAGCCAAGGCTGGGCCAACACTGAAGCTTTCTTT.

This chain links TRBV2 with TRBJ1-3; D gene ambiguous. The CDR3 consists of 15 residues. CDR1 and CDR2 (germline): SNHLY, FYNNEI. The V and J ends lost 7 bases and 1 base respectively, with 14 bases between them. The chain's CDR3 is CASIARTGSGNTIYF. Here the CDR3 DNA reads TGTGCCAGCATCGCGAGGACGGGGTCTGGAAACACCATATATTTT.

The DNA of the CDR3 is TGTGCCAGCAGCCTGCGCGACACCTACGAGCAGTACTTC. Encoded protein: CASSLRDTYEQYF. The chain couples TRBV12-3 or TRBV12-4 to TRBJ2-7; D gene ambiguous. V lost 6 bases and J 2 bases, leaving 11 bases between the germline ends. The CDR3 spans 13 residues.

The chain employs TRBV5-5 and TRBJ1-1; 7 bases match TRBD1. The CDR3 spans 19 residues. CDR1 and CDR2 from the germline V gene are SGHKS and YYEKEE (reference sequence). V gave up 0 bases and J gave up 0 bases; unmatched junction bases: 14. In DNA, the CDR3 is TGTGCCAGCAGCTTGGGACAGGGCAAAAGCTTTCGCATGAACACTGAAGCTTTCTTT. This gives the protein CASSLGQGKSFRMNTEAFF.

The rearrangement uses TRBV6-5 and TRBJ2-7; weak D call: TRBD1 (5 bases). The CDR3 spans 13 residues. Between the trimmed V and J ends, which lost 3 bases and 0 bases, there was a span of 6 bases. Per germline, CDR1 MNHEY and CDR2 SVGAGI. CDR3 amino acids: CASSYTGSYEQYF. In nucleotides, the CDR3 is TGTGCCAGCAGTTATACAGGCTCCTACGAGCAGTACTTC.

J is TRBJ1-6 and V is TRBV5-1; perhaps TRBD1 as D (5 bases). Trimming stripped 0 bases from V and 8 bases from J, with 12 bases between. Germline V gene data show CDR1 as SGHRS and CDR2 as YFSETQ. The CDR3 has 15 residues. The CDR3, as DNA: TGCGCCAGCAGCTTGGTGGGCGACAGAGATTCACCCCTCCACTTT. It specifies CASSLVGDRDSPLHF. The variable domain in full, with the rest retrieved from reference TRBV5-1 and TRBJ1-6, is KAGVTQTPRYLIKTRGQQVTLSCSPISGHRSVSWYQQTPGQGLQFLFEYFSETQRNKGNFPGRFSGRQFSNSRSEMNVSTLELGDSALYLCASSLVGDRDSPLHFGNGTRLTVT.

The chain carries TRBV2 and TRBJ1-6, with 7 nucleotides matching TRBD1. In germline, CDR1 is SNHLY, CDR2 FYNNEI. This CDR3 comprises 15 residues. Trimming removed 6 bases from V and 10 bases from J; junction bases left unmatched: 12. CDR3 nucleotides: TGTGCCAGCAGCGGCGAACAGGGGATGGGGTCACCCCTCCACTTT. Translating it yields CASSGEQGMGSPLHF.

The chain carries TRBV4-3 and TRBJ1-5; D gene unclear. The CDR3 loop spans 15 amino acids. V lost 1 base and J lost 0, with 7 bases in between. From germline, CDR1 is LGHNA and CDR2 YSLEER. The CDR3 loop reads CASSQGRHSNQPQHF. Written as DNA, the CDR3 is TGCGCCAGCAGCCAAGGACGACATAGCAATCAGCCCCAGCATTTT.

This clone was counted only a few times. The chain employs TRBV12-3 or TRBV12-4 and TRBJ1-3; D is perhaps TRBD1 (5 bases). V was pared by 3 bases and J by 12 bases, with 12 bases between. The CDR3 extends over 12 amino acids. DNA for the CDR3: TGTGCCAGCAGTTTGACAGCGACCCACATATATTTT. Its translation: CASSLTATHIYF.

The chain has TRBV7-2 and TRBJ2-2; TRBD2 aligns across 7 bases. J lost 5 bases, V lost 3 bases, and 3 bases had no gene match. The CDR3 totals 14 residues. Looked up from germline, CDR1 is SGHTA and CDR2 is FQGNSA. The DNA for the CDR3 is TGTGCCAGCAGCTTTAAGCGGGGTACCGGGGAGCTGTTTTTT. It translates to CASSFKRGTGELFF.

This chain connects TRBV7-3 to TRBJ2-4, with 9 bases matching TRBD1. The germline V gene encodes CDR1 SGHTA and CDR2 FQGTGA. The V gene end was trimmed by 2 bases and the J gene end by 4 bases; junction bases not matched to a gene: 0. This CDR3 spans 14 amino acids. The CDR3 nucleotides read TGTGCCAGCAGCTTAGGGACAGGGAAAAACATTCAGTACTTC. Amino acids: CASSLGTGKNIQYF.

This chain connects TRBV6-5 to TRBJ2-1; possibly TRBD2 for D (7 bases). The V end was cut by 9 bases, the J end by 7 bases, with 16 bases between. The CDR3 is 13 amino acids. Germline-derived CDR1 and CDR2 are MNHEY and SVGAGI. CDR3 in amino acids: CASKGGGRNEQFF. The CDR3 DNA sequence: TGTGCCAGTAAGGGGGGGGGCCGTAATGAGCAGTTCTTC.

V gene TRBV18 combines with J gene TRBJ2-5, with D unclear. Germline CDR1 and CDR2: KGHSH and LQKENI. This CDR3 region has 12 residues. The V and J ends lost 4 bases and 5 bases respectively, with 8 bases between them. CDR3 amino acids: CASSLERETQYF. The CDR3 DNA reads as TGTGCCAGCTCACTAGAAAGGGAGACCCAGTACTTC.

There are a few counts of this clone. The chain carries TRBV27 and TRBJ2-7; D possibly corresponds to TRBD1 (6 bases). Germline V CDR1 and CDR2: MNHEY, SMNVEV (reference sequence). Between the trimmed V and J ends, which lost 4 bases and 0 bases, there was a span of 10 bases. This CDR3 has 14 residues. CDR3 amino acids: CASSSGASSYEQYF. The CDR3 DNA follows: TGTGCCAGCAGTTCAGGGGCCAGCTCCTACGAGCAGTACTTC.

V gene TRBV29-1 combines with J gene TRBJ1-2; D possibly corresponds to TRBD1 (6 bases). The CDR3 consists of 13 residues. Trimming took off 2 bases at V and 2 bases at J, with 9 bases between the two ends. Germline CDR1 is SQVTM and CDR2 is ANQGSEA. The CDR3 spells CSVELRGNYGYTF. The DNA of the CDR3 is TGCAGCGTTGAATTAAGGGGGAACTATGGCTACACCTTC.

J is TRBJ2-1 and V is TRBV2, with D tentatively TRBD2 (5 bases). Germline V lookup: CDR1 SNHLY, CDR2 FYNNEI. Trimming removed 8 bases at V and 5 bases at J, with 13 bases between. The CDR3 consists of 13 residues. CDR3 nucleotides: TGTGCCAGCTGCCTGGGCGGGCACAATGAGCAGTTCTTC. This translates into CASCLGGHNEQFF.

This chain connects TRBV5-5 to TRBJ2-5; 7 bases are a match to TRBD2. The CDR3 runs 17 residues. The V and J ends lost 4 bases and 1 base, in that order; junction bases with no gene match: 13. The germline gives CDR1 SGHKS, CDR2 YYEKEE (reference sequence). The CDR3 loop is CASSRNGPSGGQETQYF. CDR3 nucleotides: TGTGCCAGCAGCCGTAACGGGCCTAGCGGCGGCCAAGAGACCCAGTACTTC.